The T cell receptor beta chain described here comes from a study of T-cell memory formation after mild COVID-19. The overall study: TCR clusters were mostly confined to one donor each.

Via MiXCR, TCRdb re-called the 5' RACE reads, giving one row per CDR3 protein. The data contain roughly 220,000 distinct CDR3 sequences, just over 9.5% of them singletons. Study-level findings and limits: Clones that got smaller from day 15 to 85 had even CD4/CD8, while clones growing later tipped toward CD4+. Memory cells collected pre-infection included some clones that later responded, suggesting cross-reactive memory joined.

This clonotype was counted a few times. Its antigen is unknown. V was pared by 7 bases and J by 0 bases, with 6 bases of the junction left unmatched. Germline V CDR1 and CDR2: MNHEY, SVGEGT. The length of the CDR3 is 15 residues. The V call is TRBV6-2 or TRBV6-3, the J call TRBJ1-1; 9 bases align to TRBD1. Source material: PBMCs or a T cell subset sorted from them (not recorded which). The clonotype originates from a man aged 18 to 29 who had mild COVID-19 (a few samples of this study predate the infection). Cell type and time point are not known. CDR3 sequence: CASKGTGFMNTEAFF. CDR3 bases: TGTGCCAGCAAGGGGACAGGGTTCATGAACACTGAAGCTTTCTTT.